Presented here are 15 T cell receptor beta chains from one specimen sequenced in a study of early T cells in non-severe SARS-CoV-2 infection. Each CDR3 protein gets one entry after TCRdb re-called the 5' RACE reads with MiXCR. The sample carries 34,000 or so distinct CDR3 sequences, about 10% recorded once. Sequences were obtained from whole blood. These receptors originate from an adult who was a healthcare worker with PCR-confirmed SARS-CoV-2 infection or an uninfected control (not recorded which).

This clonotype was recorded many times. This rearrangement joins TRBV6-2 or TRBV6-3 to TRBJ2-1; 9 positions agree with TRBD2. V trimming: 3 bases; J trimming: 6 bases; junction bases outside the gene matches: 9. Per the germline V gene, CDR1 is MNHEY and CDR2 is SVGEGT. This CDR3 is built from 16 residues. In DNA, the CDR3 is TGTGCCAGCAGTTATAGGGTCCTAGCGGGACCCAATGAGCAGTTCTTC. It is translated as CASSYRVLAGPNEQFF.

This clonotype has at least ten counts. V gene TRBV30 combines with J gene TRBJ2-7; D is uncertain. Germline loops: CDR1 GTSNPN, CDR2 SVGIG (reference sequence). The V gene lost 2 bases and the J gene lost 0 bases, with 5 bases spanning the gap. This CDR3 has 12 amino acids. CDR3 loop: CAWSPYSYEQYF. The CDR3 bases are TGTGCCTGGAGTCCGTACTCCTACGAGCAGTACTTC.

This clonotype occurred many times. The gene calls are TRBV28 and TRBJ2-7; D uncertain. This CDR3 region has 17 residues. Germline V CDR1 and CDR2: MDHEN, SYDVKM. Trimming left V 5 bases short and J 7 bases short, with 27 bases between. The CDR3 DNA reads as TGTGCCAGCAGTCCCCTCGGAACAATGTCCGGGTCGGAGGAGCAGTACTTC. Translation gives CASSPLGTMSGSEEQYF.

This clonotype came up many times. The chain joins TRBV7-9 to TRBJ1-5; D remains ambiguous. V was cut by 5 bases and J by 4 bases, with 6 bases left in between. This CDR3 region has 12 residues. Germline lookup yields CDR1 SEHNR and CDR2 FQNEAQ (reference sequence). CDR3: CASSLYNQPQHF. CDR3 coding DNA: TGTGCCAGCAGCCTGTATAATCAGCCCCAGCATTTT.

V is TRBV29-1 and J is TRBJ1-1, with D possibly being TRBD1 (5 bases). The V end lost 7 bases, the J end lost 1 base, and 13 bases lay between the germline ends. Per the germline V gene, CDR1 is SQVTM and CDR2 is ANQGSEA. The CDR3 loop spans 13 amino acids. This chain's CDR3 is CSGHRNENTEAFF. The CDR3 region has the DNA TGCAGCGGCCACAGGAACGAGAACACTGAAGCTTTCTTT.

This clonotype was counted ten times or more. This rearrangement joins TRBV19 to TRBJ2-1, with TRBD1 as a possible D gene (6 bases). The CDR3 is 13 amino acids. CDR1 is LNHDA, CDR2 SQIVND, per germline (reference sequence). V was cut by 4 bases and J by 9 bases, with 13 bases left in between. The CDR3 DNA follows: TGTGCCAGTAGTAAAACGGACAGTCCTGAGCAGTTCTTC. This sequence encodes CASSKTDSPEQFF.

There are many counts of this clonotype. The chain is built from TRBV14 and TRBJ2-7; no reliable D call. CDR1 and CDR2 from the germline V gene are SGHDN and FVKESK. The V end was cut by 1 base, the J end by 1 base, with 11 bases between. This CDR3 has 15 residues. As DNA, the CDR3 is TGTGCCAGCAGCCAAGTTGGCCAAACGTCCTACGAGCAGTACTTC. Encoded protein: CASSQVGQTSYEQYF.

This clonotype was counted at least ten times. V usage is TRBV7-9 and J usage is TRBJ1-6; D call uncertain. CDR1 is SEHNR, CDR2 FQNEAQ, per germline (reference sequence). The CDR3 spans 12 residues. V dropped 6 bases and J dropped 5 bases, with 5 bases sitting between them. DNA of the CDR3: TGTGCCAGCAGTCAAGATAATTCACCCCTCCACTTT. This gives the protein CASSQDNSPLHF.

This clonotype has ten or more counts. The chain is built from TRBV15 and TRBJ1-5; no clear D gene. The CDR3 extends over 15 amino acids. Germline V gene lookup returns CDR1 LNHNV and CDR2 YYDKDF (reference sequence). The V end lost 0 bases, the J end lost 3 bases, and 9 bases lay between the germline ends. The CDR3 DNA reads TGTGCCACCAGCAGAGATAGGAGCTACAATCAGCCCCAGCATTTT. Amino acid sequence: CATSRDRSYNQPQHF.

Many counts were recorded for this clonotype. V usage is TRBV7-2 and J usage is TRBJ2-7, with TRBD1 as a possible D gene (5 bases). Germline V gene sequence: CDR1 SGHTA, CDR2 FQGNSA. There are 14 residues in the CDR3. V was trimmed by 3 bases and J by 2 bases, leaving 11 bases between them. CDR3 sequence (DNA): TGTGCCAGCAGCTTGGCCGGACAAGCCTACGAGCAGTACTTC. This encodes CASSLAGQAYEQYF.

This clonotype was seen many times. This chain links TRBV7-9 with TRBJ2-4, with TRBD1 matching 7 bases. Per germline, CDR1 SEHNR and CDR2 FQNEAQ (reference sequence). Trimming removed 2 bases from V and 4 bases from J; junction bases left unmatched: 8. This CDR3 has 16 residues. CDR3 loop: CASSLRSGTAKNIQYF. DNA of the CDR3: TGTGCCAGCAGCTTAAGGTCCGGGACAGCTAAAAACATTCAGTACTTC.

With regard to this clonotype: A junction boundary mismatches the germline segment, possibly from a read error. The chain recombines TRBV7-7 with TRBJ2-5; D remains ambiguous. Germline lookup yields CDR1 SSHAT and CDR2 FNYEAQ (reference sequence). The CDR3 loop spans 12 amino acids. The CDR3 sequence: CASSPTKETQYF. In nucleotides, the CDR3 is TGTGCTAGCAGCCCTACTAAAGAGACCCAGTACTTC.

This clonotype was seen ten or more times. This chain connects TRBV7-3 to TRBJ2-7, with D perhaps TRBD1 (7 bases). Germline CDR1 SGHTA, CDR2 FQGTGA. V was trimmed by 11 bases and J by 6 bases, leaving 17 bases between them. The CDR3 extends over 12 amino acids. This CDR3 reads CAGGGQRSEQYF. As DNA, the CDR3 is TGTGCCGGAGGGGGCCAAAGGAGCGAGCAGTACTTC.

The gene calls are TRBV5-1 and TRBJ2-7, with 7 positions matching TRBD1. The J segment lost 4 bases and the V segment lost 6 bases, leaving 7 bases of the junction unmatched. The germline CDR1 and CDR2 sequences are SGHRS and YFSETQ. This CDR3 has 13 amino acids. The CDR3 coding sequence is TGCGCCAGCACCGAGGGGACAGCATACGAGCAGTACTTC. Its translation is CASTEGTAYEQYF. Full variable domain (outside the CDR3, taken from reference TRBV5-1 and TRBJ2-7): KAGVTQTPRYLIKTRGQQVTLSCSPISGHRSVSWYQQTPGQGLQFLFEYFSETQRNKGNFPGRFSGRQFSNSRSEMNVSTLELGDSALYLCASTEGTAYEQYFGPGTRLTVT.

This clonotype came up many times. This rearrangement joins TRBV30 to TRBJ1-5, with TRBD1 matching over 10 bases. CDR1 is GTSNPN and CDR2 is SVGIG in the germline V gene (reference sequence). The CDR3 is 12 residues long. V lost 7 bases, J lost 4 bases, and 1 base stayed unmatched. The CDR3 DNA reads as TGTGCCTCGGACAGGGGGAATCAGCCCCAGCATTTT. It codes for CASDRGNQPQHF.